The 18 T cell receptor beta chains below were found in one sample sequenced in a study of T cells in Graves' hyperthyroidism and ophthalmopathy. Amplified regions were TCR beta CDR3 sequences from RNA transcripts. A set of HTBI primers served as the primers for a first-round RT-PCR of the TCR CDR3. Using its own MiXCR run on the multiplex PCR reads, TCRdb lists one record per CDR3 protein. There are a few hundred thousand distinct CDR3 sequences in the sample; roughly 15% occur only once, and around 30% lies in the top ten. Sequencing was done on a sample of blood. These receptors were collected from a woman in her forties or fifties with Graves' hyperthyroidism that later progressed to Graves' ophthalmopathy.

This clonotype was counted many times. V usage is TRBV7-9 and J usage is TRBJ2-7, with D possibly matching TRBD1 (5 bases). This CDR3 is 13 amino acids long. CDR1 and CDR2 from the germline V gene are SEHNR and FQNEAQ (reference sequence). V dropped 3 bases and J dropped 0 bases, with 6 bases sitting between them. CDR3 nucleotides: TGTGCCAGCAGCTTTGACAGCTCCTACGAGCAGTACTTC. Translation: CASSFDSSYEQYF.

This clonotype was recorded at least ten times. This chain links TRBV20-1 with TRBJ2-7; maybe TRBD1 (6 bases). This CDR3 region has 12 residues. V was pared by 1 base and J by 3 bases, with 7 bases between. CDR1 is DFQATT and CDR2 is SNEGSKA in the germline V gene (reference sequence). The CDR3 spells CSARAGDYEQYF. Written as DNA, the CDR3 is TGCAGTGCTAGAGCAGGGGACTACGAGCAGTACTTC.

This clonotype has only a few counts. The gene calls are TRBV13 and TRBJ2-1; D possibly matches TRBD1 or TRBD2 (5 bases each). This CDR3 region has 13 residues. The V gene lost 8 bases and the J gene lost 7 bases, with 15 bases spanning the gap. Per germline, CDR1 PRHDT and CDR2 FYEKMQ (reference sequence). CDR3 nucleotides: TGTGCCAGCGGCCAGTGGGGGAATAATGAGCAGTTCTTC. Translated, it gives CASGQWGNNEQFF.

This clonotype has a count of ten or more. This chain joins TRBV28 and TRBJ2-1, with 13 bases identical to TRBD2. V gave up 9 bases and J gave up 5 bases; unmatched junction bases: 10. Germline assignment: CDR1 MDHEN and CDR2 SYDVKM. The CDR3 runs 16 residues. CDR3 amino acids: CASTPLAGGPNNEQFF. DNA for the CDR3: TGTGCCAGTACCCCACTAGCGGGAGGGCCTAACAATGAGCAGTTCTTC.

This clonotype was detected many times. The CDR3 DNA sequence: TGTGCCTGGAGTGTTAGGGCTGAGCAGTTCTTC. Translation gives CAWSVRAEQFF. The V and J genes are TRBV30 and TRBJ2-1; D gene ambiguous. This CDR3 has 11 residues. V was shortened by 0 bases and J by 9 bases, with 6 bases between the two germline ends. CDR1 is GTSNPN, CDR2 SVGIG, per germline (reference sequence). Full variable domain (remainder filled in from reference TRBV30 and TRBJ2-1): SQTIHQWPATLVQPVGSPLSLECTVEGTSNPNLYWYRQAAGRGLQLLFYSVGIGQISSEVPQNLSASRPQDRQFILSSKKLLLSDSGFYLCAWSVRAEQFFGPGTRLTVL.

This clonotype was recorded many times. J is TRBJ2-3 and V is TRBV20-1, with 7 bases identical to TRBD2. There are 14 residues in the CDR3. Germline CDR1 DFQATT, CDR2 SNEGSKA (reference sequence). The CDR3 DNA reads TGCAGCTCCCTCGCTAGCGGATTCACAGATACGCAGTATTTT. Amino acids: CSSLASGFTDTQYF.

This clonotype has ten or more counts. The chain employs TRBV7-3 and TRBJ2-1, with D unclear. This CDR3 is 13 amino acids long. V shed 5 bases and J shed 7 bases, with 12 bases lying between them. Germline lookup yields CDR1 SGHTA and CDR2 FQGTGA. CDR3 in amino acids: CASSLQDQNEQFF. The CDR3 coding sequence is TGTGCCAGCAGCCTCCAGGATCAGAATGAGCAGTTCTTC.

There are many counts of this clonotype. The J gene is TRBJ2-7, the V gene TRBV5-1; D uncertain. Germline V CDR1 and CDR2: SGHRS, YFSETQ. Trimming left V 4 bases short and J 6 bases short, with 8 bases between. The CDR3 sequence is 11 residues long. This CDR3 reads CASSNSPEQYF. The CDR3, as DNA: TGCGCCAGCAGCAATAGTCCCGAGCAGTACTTC. The whole variable domain, remainder taken from reference TRBV5-1 and TRBJ2-7, is KAGVTQTPRYLIKTRGQQVTLSCSPISGHRSVSWYQQTPGQGLQFLFEYFSETQRNKGNFPGRFSGRQFSNSRSEMNVSTLELGDSALYLCASSNSPEQYFGPGTRLTVT.

This clonotype was observed a handful of times. The chain is built from TRBV19 and TRBJ2-5; 7 positions match TRBD2. The CDR3 is made up of 15 amino acids. Germline CDR1 LNHDA, CDR2 SQIVND (reference sequence). J was trimmed by 1 base and V by 5 bases; bases with no gene match: 7. The DNA for the CDR3 is TGTGCCAGTAGTCGTTTTGGGACTACCCAAGAGACCCAGTACTTC. Its protein is CASSRFGTTQETQYF. The full variable domain, with the rest looked up from reference TRBV19 and TRBJ2-5, is DGGITQSPKYLFRKEGQNVTLSCEQNLNHDAMYWYRQDPGQGLRLIYYSQIVNDFQKGDIAEGYSVSREKKESFPLTVTSAQKNPTAFYLCASSRFGTTQETQYFGPGTRLLVL.

There are many counts of this clonotype. The chain couples TRBV5-1 to TRBJ2-7; D possibly matches TRBD1 or TRBD2 (5 bases each). Germline V gene lookup returns CDR1 SGHRS and CDR2 YFSETQ. The length of the CDR3 is 14 residues. V was cut by 5 bases and J by 1 base, with 13 bases left in between. This CDR3 reads CASRSTGTSYEQYF. In nucleotides, the CDR3 is TGCGCCAGCAGGTCGACCGGGACGTCCTACGAGCAGTACTTC.

The chain uses TRBV10-3 and TRBJ1-2; the match to TRBD1 covers 8 bases. V trimming: 5 bases; J trimming: 2 bases; junction bases outside the gene matches: 4. The CDR3 has 14 residues. Germline V gene data show CDR1 as ENHRY and CDR2 as SYGVKD. The CDR3 region has the DNA TGTGCCATCAGTCTGACAGGGGTCAACTATGGCTACACCTTC. Amino acid sequence: CAISLTGVNYGYTF.

This clonotype was detected only a few times. The chain links TRBV9 to TRBJ2-1; possibly TRBD1 or TRBD2 for D (7 bases each). Germline V gene data show CDR1 as SGDLS and CDR2 as YYNGEE. This CDR3 comprises 16 residues. V dropped 0 bases and J dropped 2 bases, with 12 bases sitting between them. The CDR3 region is CASSVVQGGTYNEQFF. As DNA, the CDR3 is TGTGCCAGCAGCGTAGTTCAGGGGGGGACCTACAATGAGCAGTTCTTC.

V and J are TRBV9 and TRBJ2-7; 8 bases map to TRBD1. Trimming removed 0 bases from V and 2 bases from J; junction bases left unmatched: 4. The CDR3 covers 15 residues. Germline CDR1 is SGDLS and CDR2 is YYNGEE. The CDR3 DNA reads TGTGCCAGCAGCGTAGATTCACAGGGGGCCTACGAGCAGTACTTC. This codes for CASSVDSQGAYEQYF.

The chain couples TRBV7-2 to TRBJ1-4; D is unresolved. Germline V gene lookup returns CDR1 SGHTA and CDR2 FQGNSA. V was trimmed by 4 bases and J by 4 bases, leaving 13 bases between them. The CDR3 consists of 15 residues. CDR3 in amino acids: CASSSTTGSNEKLFF. The CDR3 DNA follows: TGTGCCAGCAGCTCAACTACCGGGAGTAATGAAAAACTGTTTTTT.

This clonotype was observed a handful of times. The chain carries TRBV7-8 and TRBJ2-7; TRBD1 aligns across 7 bases. The V and J ends lost 4 bases and 3 bases, in that order; junction bases with no gene match: 6. From germline, CDR1 is SGHVS and CDR2 FQNEAQ. The CDR3 consists of 14 residues. CDR3 loop: CASSSAGTVYEQYF. CDR3 nucleotide sequence: TGTGCCAGCAGCTCAGCCGGGACAGTCTACGAGCAGTACTTC.

In this sample, this clonotype turned up many times. The V call is TRBV20-1, the J call TRBJ2-7; 7 nucleotides line up with TRBD1. Germline lookup yields CDR1 DFQATT and CDR2 SNEGSKA (reference sequence). This CDR3 has 15 amino acids. The junction had 11 bases not matched to a gene; V was cut back by 3 bases and J by 3 bases. The CDR3 coding sequence is TGCAGTGCTAGTGGAGGTGGGGGACAGCTCTACGAGCAGTACTTC. Its translation is CSASGGGGQLYEQYF.

This clonotype has a count of ten or more. The rearrangement joins TRBV7-9 to TRBJ2-5, with D uncertain. Germline-derived CDR1 and CDR2 are SEHNR and FQNEAQ (reference sequence). V shed 5 bases and J shed 1 base, with 14 bases lying between them. The CDR3 covers 15 residues. The CDR3 loop reads CASSEVRFGQETQYF. CDR3 coding DNA: TGTGCCAGCAGCGAGGTTAGGTTTGGCCAAGAGACCCAGTACTTC.

V and J are TRBV11-2 and TRBJ2-7; 7 bases agree with TRBD1. This CDR3 comprises 15 residues. CDR1 and CDR2 (germline): SGHAT, FQNNGV. Unmatched junction bases numbered 10, after V lost 5 bases and J lost 3 bases. The chain's CDR3 is CASSTPTGRHYEQYF. In DNA form, the CDR3 reads TGTGCCAGCAGCACCCCGACAGGGAGACACTACGAGCAGTACTTC. The full variable domain, in which reference TRBV11-2 and TRBJ2-7 provide the parts outside the CDR3, is EAGVAQSPRYKIIEKRQSVAFWCNPISGHATLYWYQQILGQGPKLLIQFQNNGVVDDSQLPKDRFSAERLKGVDSTLKIQPAKLEDSAVYLCASSTPTGRHYEQYFGPGTRLTVT.